This passage covers 19 T cell receptor beta chains from one sample sequenced in a study of identical twins' blood T cells. TCRdb re-analysed the 5' RACE reads in MiXCR, keeping a single row per CDR3 protein. The table lists about 370,000 distinct CDR3 sequences, over 25% of them singletons. The sample comprised PBMCs. The receptors derive from a woman aged 18 to 55 in good health.

The table lists this clonotype with a few counts. The V gene is TRBV5-1, the J gene TRBJ2-1; no firm D call. The CDR3 sequence is 15 residues long. Deletions cut 2 bases from V and 2 bases from J, with 11 bases between. The V gene's germline CDR1 is SGHRS and CDR2 YFSETQ. Here the CDR3 reads CASSFGSGAYNEQFF. CDR3 bases: TGCGCCAGCAGCTTTGGCTCCGGTGCCTACAATGAGCAGTTCTTC.

CDR3 region: CAISESGETGELFF. CDR3 DNA: TGTGCCATCAGTGAATCCGGGGAGACCGGGGAGCTGTTTTTT. This rearrangement joins TRBV10-3 to TRBJ2-2; D is perhaps TRBD2 (5 bases). V lost 3 bases to trimming and J lost 5 bases, with 10 bases between them. The CDR3 consists of 14 residues. The germline V gene has CDR1 ENHRY and CDR2 SYGVKD.

The V and J genes are TRBV12-3 or TRBV12-4 and TRBJ2-7; the D is unclear. This CDR3 comprises 13 residues. Deletions cut 6 bases from V and 1 base from J, with 10 bases between. CDR3 DNA: TGTGCCAGCAGCCCCGGGTTTTCCTACGAGCAGTACTTC. Translated: CASSPGFSYEQYF.

This clonotype has more than one count but fewer than ten. The gene calls are TRBV9 and TRBJ2-2; D gene ambiguous. The CDR3 sequence is 12 residues long. Germline V gene lookup returns CDR1 SGDLS and CDR2 YYNGEE. V gave up 8 bases and J gave up 7 bases, with 12 bases separating them. The CDR3, as DNA: TGTGCCAGTGCTTACGAGAGCGGGGAGCTGTTTTTT. This sequence encodes CASAYESGELFF.

This clonotype has a count of ten or more. This chain links TRBV29-1 with TRBJ2-5; D ambiguous. From germline, CDR1 is SQVTM and CDR2 ANQGSEA. This CDR3 contains 10 residues. V lost 4 bases, J lost 3 bases, and 3 bases lay in between. CDR3 coding DNA: TGCAGCGTTGGAGAAGAGACCCAGTACTTC. Its translation: CSVGEETQYF.

About this clonotype: A much bigger clone sits one base away, suggesting this may be a read error. J is TRBJ2-3 and V is TRBV5-1; maybe TRBD2 (6 bases). From germline, CDR1 is SGHRS and CDR2 YFSETQ. The CDR3 is made up of 13 amino acids. The CDR3: CAISLEGTDTQYF. The CDR3 nucleotides are TGCGCCATCAGCTTGGAGGGGACAGATACGCAGTATTTT.

This chain joins TRBV20-1 and TRBJ2-7; TRBD1 aligns across 7 bases. Germline V gene lookup returns CDR1 DFQATT and CDR2 SNEGSKA (reference sequence). Trimming at V came to 0 bases and at J to 3 bases, leaving 5 bases not matched to a gene. This CDR3 has 14 residues. The CDR3 here is CSARDRRGSYEQYF. CDR3 coding DNA: TGCAGTGCTAGAGATCGCAGGGGGAGCTACGAGCAGTACTTC.

The chain is built from TRBV6-5 and TRBJ1-2; D possibly corresponds to TRBD1 (6 bases). V was trimmed by 6 bases and J by 2 bases, leaving 25 bases between them. The CDR3 has 18 amino acids. CDR1 is MNHEY, CDR2 SVGAGI, per germline. The CDR3 DNA reads as TGTGCCAGCAGGGCACCTGCCCGGGACAACCAAGGGAACTATGGCTACACCTTC. Residues: CASRAPARDNQGNYGYTF.

The genes are TRBV2 and TRBJ2-2; no clear D gene. V was clipped by 6 bases and J by 7 bases, with 12 bases between them. The germline CDR1 and CDR2 sequences are SNHLY and FYNNEI. The CDR3 contains 13 residues. CDR3 region: CASSASVGGELFF. The CDR3 DNA reads as TGTGCCAGCAGCGCAAGTGTCGGCGGGGAGCTGTTTTTT.

The V and J genes are TRBV18 and TRBJ2-1; 14 bases map to TRBD2. The CDR3 is 17 amino acids. V trimming: 4 bases; J trimming: 1 base; junction bases outside the gene matches: 3. CDR1 is KGHSH, CDR2 LQKENI, per germline. The CDR3 sequence is CASSLGTSGRSYNEQFF. DNA of the CDR3: TGTGCCAGCTCACTTGGGACTAGCGGGAGATCCTACAATGAGCAGTTCTTC.

The J gene is TRBJ2-1, the V gene TRBV30, with 7 positions matching TRBD2. The CDR3 length is 15 residues. J lost 6 bases, V lost 4 bases, and 12 bases had no gene match. Germline assignment: CDR1 GTSNPN and CDR2 SVGIG (reference sequence). DNA of the CDR3: TGTGCCTGGACCCCAGCGGGAAAGGGTAGCAATGAGCAGTTCTTC. Its translation is CAWTPAGKGSNEQFF.

As regards this clonotype: The junction shows a germline mismatch at one end, possibly a read error. This chain uses TRBV11-2 with TRBJ1-1; unclear D gene. The CDR3 sequence is 13 residues long. Per germline, CDR1 SGHAT and CDR2 FQNNGV. The CDR3 reads CASSSGPNTEALF. DNA of the CDR3: TGTGCCAGCAGCTCAGGACCCAACACTGAAGCTTTATTT.

J is TRBJ1-1 and V is TRBV12-3 or TRBV12-4; 10 bases are a match to TRBD1. V gave up 10 bases and J gave up 5 bases; unmatched junction bases: 4. The length of the CDR3 is 12 residues. The CDR3 region has the DNA TGTGCCACGCGGGACAGGGGAACTGAAGCTTTCTTT. This codes for CATRDRGTEAFF.

In regard to this clonotype: An end of the junction does not agree with germline; a read error may underlie this. The rearrangement uses TRBV6-1 and TRBJ1-1, with TRBD1 matching over 7 bases. Germline-derived CDR1 and CDR2 are MNHNS and SASEGT. This CDR3 contains 15 residues. The chain's CDR3 is CASTGQASVNTEALF. As DNA, the CDR3 is TGTGCCAGCACCGGACAGGCAAGCGTGAACACTGAAGCTCTCTTT.

This clonotype has just a few counts. The V call is TRBV5-1, the J call TRBJ2-3, with 10 bases lining up with TRBD2. The CDR3 contains 16 residues. The germline gives CDR1 SGHRS, CDR2 YFSETQ. V was pared by 0 bases and J by 6 bases, with 7 bases of the junction left unmatched. DNA for the CDR3: TGCGCCAGCAGCTTGGTCCCTAGCGGGAGAGGGGATACGCAGTATTTT. It translates to CASSLVPSGRGDTQYF.

The chain carries TRBV20-1 and TRBJ1-1, with a weak D call TRBD1 (5 bases). Trimming took off 6 bases at V and 0 bases at J, with 11 bases between the two ends. The germline V gene encodes CDR1 DFQATT and CDR2 SNEGSKA (reference sequence). The CDR3 totals 13 residues. CDR3 nucleotides: TGCAGTGCAGCCGGGACTGTGAACACTGAAGCTTTCTTT. It translates to CSAAGTVNTEAFF.

This clonotype was seen more than once but under ten times. The rearrangement joins TRBV29-1 to TRBJ2-3; no clear D gene. Germline values: CDR1 SQVTM, CDR2 ANQGSEA. The V gene lost 2 bases and the J gene lost 0 bases, with 12 bases spanning the gap. The CDR3 consists of 15 residues. The CDR3 DNA sequence: TGCAGCGTTGAACCCCGGGCAGCAAGCACAGATACGCAGTATTTT. Amino acid sequence: CSVEPRAASTDTQYF.

The chain has TRBV19 and TRBJ1-2, with D perhaps matching TRBD1 (5 bases). Trimming removed 8 bases at V and 4 bases at J, with 14 bases between. The V gene's germline CDR1 is LNHDA and CDR2 SQIVND (reference sequence). The CDR3 has 13 residues. CDR3 nucleotides: TGTGCCAGTCAATGCCGGGACCTCTATGGCTACACCTTC. This sequence encodes CASQCRDLYGYTF.

This clonotype was detected a few times. The chain combines TRBV20-1 with TRBJ2-5; D is ambiguous. This CDR3 is built from 12 residues. Trimming stripped 0 bases from V and 4 bases from J, with 6 bases between. Germline assignment: CDR1 DFQATT and CDR2 SNEGSKA (reference sequence). The CDR3 nucleotides read TGCAGTGCTAGAGATCCCCCAGAGACCCAGTACTTC. Translation: CSARDPPETQYF.